This T cell receptor beta chain was profiled in a study of radiotherapy plus CTLA-4 blockade in lung cancer. Data came from immunoSEQ multiplex PCR; TCRdb stores just in-frame clones and leaves some out. The sample has about 88,000 clones, 55% to 75% seen once. The V end was cut by 6 bases, the J end by 8 bases, with 13 bases between. Germline V gene data show CDR1 as SQVTM and CDR2 as ANQGSEA. The CDR3 runs 11 residues. The input for sequencing was peripheral blood, taken from a patient treated with radiotherapy plus ipilimumab. This clonotype originated in a human donor with non-small cell lung cancer that progressed on radiotherapy plus ipilimumab. The chain couples TRBV29-1 to TRBJ1-1; D is ambiguous. The CDR3 nucleotides read TGCAGCGTATACTCTCCGGGGGAAGCTTTCTTT. Translation: CSVYSPGEAFF.